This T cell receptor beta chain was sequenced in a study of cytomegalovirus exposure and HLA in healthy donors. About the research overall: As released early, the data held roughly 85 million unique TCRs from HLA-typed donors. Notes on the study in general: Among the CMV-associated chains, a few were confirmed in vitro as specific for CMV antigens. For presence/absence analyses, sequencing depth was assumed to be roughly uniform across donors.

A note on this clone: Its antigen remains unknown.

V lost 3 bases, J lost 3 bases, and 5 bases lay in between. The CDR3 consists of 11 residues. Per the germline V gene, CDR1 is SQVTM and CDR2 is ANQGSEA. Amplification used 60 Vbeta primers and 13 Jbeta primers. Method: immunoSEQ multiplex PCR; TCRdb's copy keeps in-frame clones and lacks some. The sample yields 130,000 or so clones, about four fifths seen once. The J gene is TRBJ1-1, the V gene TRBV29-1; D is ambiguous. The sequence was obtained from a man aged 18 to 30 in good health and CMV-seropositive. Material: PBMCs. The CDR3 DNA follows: TGCAGCGTTGAGTTCTACACTGAAGCTTTCTTT. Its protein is CSVEFYTEAFF.